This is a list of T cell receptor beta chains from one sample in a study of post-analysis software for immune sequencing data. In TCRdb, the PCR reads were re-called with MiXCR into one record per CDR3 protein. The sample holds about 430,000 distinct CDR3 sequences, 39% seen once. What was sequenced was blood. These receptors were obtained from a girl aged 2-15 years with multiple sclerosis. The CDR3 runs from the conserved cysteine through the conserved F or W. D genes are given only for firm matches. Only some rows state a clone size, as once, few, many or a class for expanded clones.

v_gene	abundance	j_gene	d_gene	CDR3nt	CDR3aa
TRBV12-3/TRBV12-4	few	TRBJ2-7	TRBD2	TGTGCCAGCAGCACCGCCCGAGGACTAGCGGGGGGCTACGAGCAGTACTTC	CASSTARGLAGGYEQYF
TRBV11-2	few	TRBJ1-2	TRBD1	TGTGCCAGCTCCCGGACAGGCACCGTCCCCCTAGGCGGCTACACCTTC	CASSRTGTVPLGGYTF
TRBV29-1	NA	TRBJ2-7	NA	TGCAGCGTGTCTCGGGGCCCACTTTCGTCCTACGAGCAGTACTTC	CSVSRGPLSSYEQYF
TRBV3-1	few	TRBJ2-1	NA	TGTGCCAGCAGCCAGGCGGGACTTTACAATGAGCAGTTCTTC	CASSQAGLYNEQFF
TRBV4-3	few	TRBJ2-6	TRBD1	TGCGCCAGCAGCCAGGCAGACAGGGCGGGGGCCAACGTCCTGACTTTC	CASSQADRAGANVLTF
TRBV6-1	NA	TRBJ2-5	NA	TGTGCCAGCAGTGAAGCGGGAAAAGAGACCCAGTACTTC	CASSEAGKETQYF
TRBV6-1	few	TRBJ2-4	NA	TGTGCCAGCTGCCACGGGACACGTAACATTCAGTACTTC	CASCHGTRNIQYF
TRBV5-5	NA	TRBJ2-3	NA	TGTGTCAGCAGCCCGCAGGGCATTGCAGACACGCAGTATTTT	CVSSPQGIADTQYF
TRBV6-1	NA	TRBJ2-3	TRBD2	TGTGCCAGCAGTGAGGGACTAGTCCGCACAGATATGCAGTATTTT	CASSEGLVRTDMQYF
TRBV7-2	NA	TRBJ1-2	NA	TGTGCCAGCAGCTTATACACCACCCATGGCTACACCTTC	CASSLYTTHGYTF
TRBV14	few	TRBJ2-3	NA	TGTGCCAGCAGCCAAGTTGTAACAGATACGCAGTATTTT	CASSQVVTDTQYF
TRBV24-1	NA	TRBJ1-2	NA	TGTGCCACCAGTGATTCATCGGGGTCATATGGCTACACCTTC	CATSDSSGSYGYTF
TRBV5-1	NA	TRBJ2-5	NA	TGCGCCAGCAGCTTGGCGCAGCAAGAGACCCAGTACTTC	CASSLAQQETQYF
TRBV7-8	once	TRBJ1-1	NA	TGTGCCAGCAGCCCTAGACCCAGTGTCTTGGGCACTGAAGCTTTCTTT	CASSPRPSVLGTEAFF
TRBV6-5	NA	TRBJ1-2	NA	TGTGCCAGCAGTCGGGGACGGACCTATGGCTACACCTTC	CASSRGRTYGYTF
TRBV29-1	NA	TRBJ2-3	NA	TGCAGCGTTGAAGATACGGGCTGGCCCCAAACGCAGTATTTT	CSVEDTGWPQTQYF
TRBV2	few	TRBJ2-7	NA	TGTGCCAGCAGTGAAGGTCCTCTCCGGGAGCAGTACTTC	CASSEGPLREQYF
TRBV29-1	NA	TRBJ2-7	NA	TGCAGCGTTGAAGCCCCTAGCTCCTACGAGCAGTACTTC	CSVEAPSSYEQYF
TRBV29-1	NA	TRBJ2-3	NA	TGCAGCGTTGCCGACAGCTTCCTTGTAGGTACGCAGTATTTT	CSVADSFLVGTQYF
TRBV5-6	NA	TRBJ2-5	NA	TGTGCCAGCAGCTTGACTAGCAGGAGGGGGACCCAGTACTTC	CASSLTSRRGTQYF
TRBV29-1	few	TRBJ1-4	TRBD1	TGCAGCGTCCCTGAGGGGGACAGGGCCAATGAAAAACTGTTTTTT	CSVPEGDRANEKLFF
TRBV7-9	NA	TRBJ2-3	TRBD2	TGTGCCAGCAGCTTAAGACTAGCGGGAGGCCTCTTCTCTAGCACAGATACGCAGTATTTT	CASSLRLAGGLFSSTDTQYF
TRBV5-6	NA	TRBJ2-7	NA	TGTGCCAGCAGCTTGACTCTGGGCGGGCCCCCCGAGCAGTACTTC	CASSLTLGGPPEQYF
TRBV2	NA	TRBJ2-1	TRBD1	TGTGCCAGCAGTGGGGGACAGGGGGGTGTAGATGAGCAGTTCTTC	CASSGGQGGVDEQFF